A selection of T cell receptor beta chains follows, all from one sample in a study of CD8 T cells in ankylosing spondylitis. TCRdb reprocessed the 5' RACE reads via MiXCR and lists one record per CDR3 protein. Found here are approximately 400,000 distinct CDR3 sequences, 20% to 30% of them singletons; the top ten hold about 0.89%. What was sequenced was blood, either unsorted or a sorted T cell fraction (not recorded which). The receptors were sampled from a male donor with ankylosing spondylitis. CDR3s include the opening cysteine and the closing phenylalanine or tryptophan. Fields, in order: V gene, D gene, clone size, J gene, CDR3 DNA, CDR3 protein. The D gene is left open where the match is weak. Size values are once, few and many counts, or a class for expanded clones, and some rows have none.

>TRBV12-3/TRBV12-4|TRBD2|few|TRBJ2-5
TGTGCCAGCAGACCTAGCGGGAGTAGGGAGACCCAGTACTTC
CASRPSGSRETQYF
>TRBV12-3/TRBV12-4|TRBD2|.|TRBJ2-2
TGTGCCAGCAGTTCCGGGACTAGCCCCACCGGGGAGCTGTTTTTT
CASSSGTSPTGELFF
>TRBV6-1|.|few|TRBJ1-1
TGTGCCACCAAAAGGGGAACGAACACTGAAGCTTTCTTT
CATKRGTNTEAFF
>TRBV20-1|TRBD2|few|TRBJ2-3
TGCAGTGCTGGACCACTAGCGGGGAACACAGATACGCAGTATTTT
CSAGPLAGNTDTQYF
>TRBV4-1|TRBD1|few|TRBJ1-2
TGCGCCAGCAGCCAAGAAAGGAGAGACAGGGGAACGGGCTACACCTTC
CASSQERRDRGTGYTF
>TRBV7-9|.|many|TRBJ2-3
TGTGCCAGCAGCCCCTTCCCCCCAGATACGCAGTATTTT
CASSPFPPDTQYF
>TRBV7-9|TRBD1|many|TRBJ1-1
TGTGCCAGCAGCTCGCAGGGGGGAATCACTGAAGCTTTCTTT
CASSSQGGITEAFF
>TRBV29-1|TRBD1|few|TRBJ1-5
TGCAGCGTTGCGACAGGGTCGGGCCAGCCCCAGCATTTT
CSVATGSGQPQHF
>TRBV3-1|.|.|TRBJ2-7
TGTGCCAGCAGCCAAGATGGAGGGTGGGAAAACGAGCAGTACTTC
CASSQDGGWENEQYF
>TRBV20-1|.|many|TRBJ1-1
TGCAGTGCTACCGGGACGGTGAACACTGAAGCTTTCTTT
CSATGTVNTEAFF